This is a list of T cell receptor beta chains from one sample in a study. TCRdb re-analysed the RT-PCR reads in MiXCR, keeping a single row per CDR3 protein. The sample lists 650,000 to 800,000 distinct CDR3 sequences, over 12% occurring once. Sequencing input: memory CD4+ T cells from blood. The receptors shown here come from a female donor in good health, serving as a healthy control. CDR3s include the opening cysteine and the closing phenylalanine or tryptophan. The D gene is left open where the match is weak. Clone size is stated in some rows and not others, as once, few, many or a class when expanded.

d_call: -
clone_size: many
j_call: TRBJ2-3
cdr3_length: 14
v_call: TRBV4-1
cdr3_nt: TGCGCCAGCAGCGAGCCGGGATACACAGATACGCAGTATTTT
cdr3_aa: CASSEPGYTDTQYF

d_call: TRBD1
clone_size: -
j_call: TRBJ2-2
cdr3_length: 15
v_call: TRBV24-1
cdr3_nt: TGTGCCACCAGTTTAGCACAGGGGACCACCGGGGAGCTGTTTTTT
cdr3_aa: CATSLAQGTTGELFF

d_call: TRBD1
clone_size: many
j_call: TRBJ1-1
cdr3_length: 14
v_call: TRBV7-9
cdr3_nt: TGTGCCAGCAGTTACACCGGGACAGGGAGTGAAGCTTTCTTT
cdr3_aa: CASSYTGTGSEAFF

d_call: -
clone_size: -
j_call: TRBJ1-1
cdr3_length: 16
v_call: TRBV18
cdr3_nt: TGTGCCAGCTCGCCGCTAGATATAGGGGGAAACACTGAAGCTTTCTTT
cdr3_aa: CASSPLDIGGNTEAFF

d_call: TRBD2
clone_size: few
j_call: TRBJ2-1
cdr3_length: 15
v_call: TRBV3-1
cdr3_nt: TGTGCCAGCAGGCTCGTCATTAGCGGGAGGGGTGAGCAGTTCTTC
cdr3_aa: CASRLVISGRGEQFF

d_call: -
clone_size: -
j_call: TRBJ2-1
cdr3_length: 15
v_call: TRBV6-7
cdr3_nt: TGTGCCGTCCCCGAACACAGGGTCGGCTACAATGAGCAGTTCTTC
cdr3_aa: CAVPEHRVGYNEQFF

d_call: -
clone_size: many
j_call: TRBJ2-2
cdr3_length: 19
v_call: TRBV15
cdr3_nt: TGTGCCACCAGCACCAACAGGCCCGACGGTTCCGCGAACACCGGGGAGCTGTTTTTT
cdr3_aa: CATSTNRPDGSANTGELFF

d_call: -
clone_size: few
j_call: TRBJ2-7
cdr3_length: 14
v_call: TRBV18
cdr3_nt: TGTGCCAGCGGCCCCCGGGACGGTCCCTACGAGCAGTACTTC
cdr3_aa: CASGPRDGPYEQYF

d_call: TRBD1
clone_size: -
j_call: TRBJ1-5
cdr3_length: 17
v_call: TRBV19
cdr3_nt: TGTGCCAGTAGGACGGGATTACAGGGGGCTGCAAGTCAGCCCCAGCATTTT
cdr3_aa: CASRTGLQGAASQPQHF

d_call: -
clone_size: -
j_call: TRBJ1-1
cdr3_length: 15
v_call: TRBV5-5
cdr3_nt: TGTGCCAGCAGCTTGCTTCAGGGGAGGGAAACTGAAGCTTTCTTT
cdr3_aa: CASSLLQGRETEAFF

d_call: TRBD1
clone_size: few
j_call: TRBJ1-1
cdr3_length: 14
v_call: TRBV20-1
cdr3_nt: TGCAGTGTCACAGGGGGTAAAGGGAACACTGAAGCTTTCTTT
cdr3_aa: CSVTGGKGNTEAFF

d_call: TRBD1
clone_size: -
j_call: TRBJ2-2
cdr3_length: 17
v_call: TRBV3-1
cdr3_nt: TGTGCCAGCAGCCAAGGAGGGGGCGCGGTGGGCTCCGGGGAGCTGTTTTTT
cdr3_aa: CASSQGGGAVGSGELFF

d_call: -
clone_size: -
j_call: TRBJ2-3
cdr3_length: 13
v_call: TRBV29-1
cdr3_nt: TGCAGCGTCAACGGGAAGGGGGGAGATACGCAGTATTTT
cdr3_aa: CSVNGKGGDTQYF

d_call: -
clone_size: -
j_call: TRBJ2-2
cdr3_length: 14
v_call: TRBV5-3
cdr3_nt: TGTGCCAGAAGCTTGGCTAAGAACACCGGGGAGCTGTTTTTT
cdr3_aa: CARSLAKNTGELFF

d_call: TRBD1
clone_size: many
j_call: TRBJ2-2
cdr3_length: 14
v_call: TRBV29-1
cdr3_nt: TGCAGCGTCCGGACAGGGATCGACACCGGGGAGCTGTTTTTT
cdr3_aa: CSVRTGIDTGELFF

d_call: -
clone_size: many
j_call: TRBJ2-1
cdr3_length: 13
v_call: TRBV12-3/TRBV12-4
cdr3_nt: TGTGCCAGCAGTTTTGTCGAGGGGGGTGAGCAGTTCTTC
cdr3_aa: CASSFVEGGEQFF

d_call: TRBD1
clone_size: -
j_call: TRBJ1-6
cdr3_length: 15
v_call: TRBV5-1
cdr3_nt: TGCGCCAGCAGCTTGACAGGACAGGGGAACTCACCCCTCCACTTT
cdr3_aa: CASSLTGQGNSPLHF

d_call: -
clone_size: -
j_call: TRBJ2-3
cdr3_length: 15
v_call: TRBV5-4
cdr3_nt: TGTGCCAGCAGCTGGGGAGCAGGTGGCACAGATACGCAGTATTTT
cdr3_aa: CASSWGAGGTDTQYF

d_call: TRBD1
clone_size: -
j_call: TRBJ2-3
cdr3_length: 15
v_call: TRBV28
cdr3_nt: TGTGCCAGCACCTTAGGGACAGAGCACACAGATACGCAGTATTTT
cdr3_aa: CASTLGTEHTDTQYF

d_call: -
clone_size: -
j_call: TRBJ2-3
cdr3_length: 16
v_call: TRBV27
cdr3_nt: TGTGCCAGCAGTTTCTCCATCCCGGGCGTCGGAGATACGCAGTATTTT
cdr3_aa: CASSFSIPGVGDTQYF

d_call: -
clone_size: many
j_call: TRBJ1-3
cdr3_length: 13
v_call: TRBV6-6
cdr3_nt: TGTGCCAGCACCTCGAGCTCTGGAAACACCATATATTTT
cdr3_aa: CASTSSSGNTIYF

d_call: -
clone_size: -
j_call: TRBJ2-2
cdr3_length: 14
v_call: TRBV20-1
cdr3_nt: TGCAGTGCTAGAGAAGGAGGGATTCCCGGGGAGCTGTTTTTT
cdr3_aa: CSAREGGIPGELFF

d_call: TRBD1
clone_size: few
j_call: TRBJ2-2
cdr3_length: 15
v_call: TRBV6-4
cdr3_nt: TGTGCCAGCACCTTAACAGGGGGAAGCACCGGGGAGCTGTTTTTT
cdr3_aa: CASTLTGGSTGELFF

d_call: -
clone_size: few
j_call: TRBJ1-6
cdr3_length: 13
v_call: TRBV7-2
cdr3_nt: TGTGCCAGCAGCTTAGCCTGGGGGTCACCCCTCCACTTT
cdr3_aa: CASSLAWGSPLHF

d_call: -
clone_size: few
j_call: TRBJ1-1
cdr3_length: 13
v_call: TRBV30
cdr3_nt: TGTGCCTGGAGTAAGCAGCTAGAGGGTGAAGCTTTCTTT
cdr3_aa: CAWSKQLEGEAFF

d_call: -
clone_size: -
j_call: TRBJ2-3
cdr3_length: 15
v_call: TRBV5-1
cdr3_nt: TGCGCCAGCAGCTCGACCGGGACTTTCACAGATACGCAGTATTTT
cdr3_aa: CASSSTGTFTDTQYF

d_call: TRBD1
clone_size: few
j_call: TRBJ2-2
cdr3_length: 15
v_call: TRBV27
cdr3_nt: TGTGCCAGCAGGGGACAGGGGAATGTGGCCGGGGAGCTGTTTTTT
cdr3_aa: CASRGQGNVAGELFF

d_call: -
clone_size: many
j_call: TRBJ1-4
cdr3_length: 13
v_call: TRBV20-1
cdr3_nt: TGCAGTGCTAGATACCTGGGCAGGGAAAAACTGTTTTTT
cdr3_aa: CSARYLGREKLFF

d_call: TRBD1
clone_size: -
j_call: TRBJ2-2
cdr3_length: 16
v_call: TRBV27
cdr3_nt: TGTGCCAGCAGCCCCAACAGGGGCGCGAACACCGGGGAGCTGTTTTTT
cdr3_aa: CASSPNRGANTGELFF

d_call: -
clone_size: many
j_call: TRBJ2-7
cdr3_length: 17
v_call: TRBV4-3
cdr3_nt: TGCGCCAGCAGCCAAGATTGGGACACCTACCTCTCCTACGAGCAGTACTTC
cdr3_aa: CASSQDWDTYLSYEQYF

d_call: TRBD1
clone_size: -
j_call: TRBJ1-1
cdr3_length: 15
v_call: TRBV5-1
cdr3_nt: TGCGCCAGCAGCCCCGGACAGGCGTTGAACACTGAAGCTTTCTTT
cdr3_aa: CASSPGQALNTEAFF

d_call: TRBD2
clone_size: -
j_call: TRBJ2-1
cdr3_length: 17
v_call: TRBV11-2
cdr3_nt: TGTGCCAGCAGCTTGACTAGCGGGAGGCCCTCCTACAATGAGCAGTTCTTC
cdr3_aa: CASSLTSGRPSYNEQFF

d_call: TRBD2
clone_size: -
j_call: TRBJ2-7
cdr3_length: 15
v_call: TRBV6-2/TRBV6-3
cdr3_nt: TGTGCCAGCAGTGTTAGCGGGAGGGATGTCTACGAGCAGTACTTC
cdr3_aa: CASSVSGRDVYEQYF

d_call: TRBD2
clone_size: -
j_call: TRBJ2-2
cdr3_length: 15
v_call: TRBV12-3/TRBV12-4
cdr3_nt: TGTGCCAGCAGCATCGCGGGACTAAACACCGGGGAGCTGTTTTTT
cdr3_aa: CASSIAGLNTGELFF

d_call: -
clone_size: -
j_call: TRBJ1-2
cdr3_length: 12
v_call: TRBV4-2
cdr3_nt: TGTGCCACTGGAACAGAAAACTATGGCTACACCTTC
cdr3_aa: CATGTENYGYTF

d_call: -
clone_size: -
j_call: TRBJ2-3
cdr3_length: 11
v_call: TRBV24-1
cdr3_nt: TGTGCCACCAGTGTTGTGGATACGCAGTATTTT
cdr3_aa: CATSVVDTQYF

d_call: -
clone_size: many
j_call: TRBJ1-4
cdr3_length: 16
v_call: TRBV4-3
cdr3_nt: TGCGCCAGCAGCCAAGAGGTTCAGGGGTGGAATGAAAAACTGTTTTTT
cdr3_aa: CASSQEVQGWNEKLFF

d_call: TRBD2
clone_size: many
j_call: TRBJ2-7
cdr3_length: 16
v_call: TRBV7-9
cdr3_nt: TGTGCCAGCAGCTCCTGGACTAGCGGGACTTCCTACGAGCAGTACTTC
cdr3_aa: CASSSWTSGTSYEQYF

d_call: -
clone_size: few
j_call: TRBJ2-5
cdr3_length: 15
v_call: TRBV5-1
cdr3_nt: TGCGCCAGCAGTATTGGGTTGGGACTGGCTGAGACCCAGTACTTC
cdr3_aa: CASSIGLGLAETQYF

d_call: -
clone_size: few
j_call: TRBJ2-1
cdr3_length: 13
v_call: TRBV20-1
cdr3_nt: TGCAGTGCTAGAAGCCCTCATTACAATGAGCAGTTCTTC
cdr3_aa: CSARSPHYNEQFF

d_call: -
clone_size: -
j_call: TRBJ2-3
cdr3_length: 14
v_call: TRBV25-1
cdr3_nt: TGTGCCAGCAGTGATTCAGGGGGCACAGATACGCAGTATTTT
cdr3_aa: CASSDSGGTDTQYF

d_call: -
clone_size: -
j_call: TRBJ1-1
cdr3_length: 16
v_call: TRBV11-2
cdr3_nt: TGTGCCAGCAGTTTTCCTCGGGGGGGCTGGAACACTGAAGCTTTCTTT
cdr3_aa: CASSFPRGGWNTEAFF

d_call: -
clone_size: few
j_call: TRBJ2-1
cdr3_length: 13
v_call: TRBV9
cdr3_nt: TGTGCCAGCAGCGTAGATGCTGTCGATGAGCAGTTCTTC
cdr3_aa: CASSVDAVDEQFF

d_call: TRBD1
clone_size: -
j_call: TRBJ1-6
cdr3_length: 16
v_call: TRBV7-6
cdr3_nt: TGTGCCAGCAGCTTAACCGGGACAGGGGGCTATTCACCCCTCCACTTT
cdr3_aa: CASSLTGTGGYSPLHF

d_call: -
clone_size: many
j_call: TRBJ2-7
cdr3_length: 14
v_call: TRBV27
cdr3_nt: TGTGCCAGCAGTTTAAGGCCGTCTTCCTACGAGCAGTACTTC
cdr3_aa: CASSLRPSSYEQYF

d_call: TRBD1
clone_size: -
j_call: TRBJ1-5
cdr3_length: 14
v_call: TRBV20-1
cdr3_nt: TGCAGTGCTTGCGGACAGGGGGCAAGTCAGCCCCAGCATTTT
cdr3_aa: CSACGQGASQPQHF

d_call: -
clone_size: -
j_call: TRBJ1-3
cdr3_length: 17
v_call: TRBV4-3
cdr3_nt: TGCGCCAGCAGCCAAGATATCATGGGGTACTCTGGAAACACCATATATTTT
cdr3_aa: CASSQDIMGYSGNTIYF